One T cell receptor beta chain is described in this entry. What it binds is not known. TCRdb fed the reads into MiXCR, producing one record per CDR3 protein. The sample has around 430,000 distinct CDR3 sequences, roughly 46% seen once; the top ten hold 35% to 50%. CDR1 is SGHVS and CDR2 is FQNEAQ in the germline V gene. V lost 1 base to trimming and J lost 2 bases, with 12 bases between them. CDR3 size: 15 residues. These data belong to a study of T cell repertoires in cytomegalovirus infection. This receptor was identified in a human donor in good health (CMV status not recorded). Some clones in this sample may be carry-over from other donors' samples. Sequences were derived from cultured PBMCs, sampled from culture after CMV antigen stimulation. The chain employs TRBV7-8 and TRBJ2-7, with D maybe TRBD1 (6 bases). The CDR3 loop is CASSLVTGTPYEQYF. CDR3 bases: TGTGCCAGCAGCTTAGTGACAGGCACGCCCTACGAGCAGTACTTC.